The T cell receptor (beta chain) under discussion was sequenced for a study of cytomegalovirus exposure and HLA in healthy donors. Concerning this clone: What it recognizes is unknown.

This CDR3 has 15 residues. V shed 6 bases, J shed 1 base, and the junction held 4 bases outside the gene matches. Germline CDR1 and CDR2: SNHLY and FYNNEI. Findings of the study overall: The authors later found TCR association rates varying by HLA locus, with DRB1 most and HLA-C fewest. In a later analysis, TCR beta V- and J-gene trimming was associated with a missense DCLRE1C variant. Most of the CMV-associated TCR beta chains (in a later analysis) appeared to be HLA-restricted.

The PCR employed 60 Vbeta primers together with 13 Jbeta primers. Only in-frame clones appear in the TCRdb table, and some are missing; sequencing was by immunoSEQ multiplex PCR. The sample yields 200,000 to 250,000 clones, roughly 91% seen once. The material sequenced was PBMCs. This receptor was obtained from a woman between 18 and 29 years old in good health and CMV-seronegative. V gene TRBV2 combines with J gene TRBJ2-1; the match to TRBD2 covers 9 bases. For the CDR3, the DNA is TGTGCCAGCAGGCCGGGACTAGCTTCCTACAATGAGCAGTTCTTC. This codes for CASRPGLASYNEQFF.